These 11 T cell receptor beta chains were all obtained from the same sample, sequenced in a study of cytomegalovirus exposure and HLA in healthy donors. Data came from immunoSEQ multiplex PCR; TCRdb stores just in-frame clones and leaves some out. The repertoire holds tens of thousands of clones, with about 93% as singletons. The sample taken for sequencing was PBMCs. The receptors here all came from a woman under 30 in good health and CMV-seropositive.

The gene calls are TRBV28 and TRBJ1-2; 7 bases agree with TRBD1. CDR1 is MDHEN, CDR2 SYDVKM, per germline. The CDR3 has 13 residues. Trimming took 3 bases from V and 6 from J; bases not matched to a gene: 4. Written as DNA, the CDR3 is TGTGCCAGCAGTTTCCGACAGGGAGATGGCTACACCTTC. Its translation is CASSFRQGDGYTF.

CDR3 sequence reads: CASSHRVAEGTDTQYF. The CDR3 region has the DNA TGTGCCAGTAGCCACCGGGTCGCCGAGGGCACAGATACGCAGTATTTT. The chain is built from TRBV19 and TRBJ2-3, with D hard to call. V shed 6 bases and J shed 1 base, with 17 bases lying between them. Germline V gene lookup returns CDR1 LNHDA and CDR2 SQIVND (reference sequence). The CDR3 consists of 16 residues.

The chain employs TRBV28 and TRBJ1-2, with 8 bases aligning to TRBD1. V lost 1 base to trimming and J lost 5 bases; unmatched junction nucleotides: 6. This CDR3 has 15 amino acids. Germline V CDR1 and CDR2: MDHEN, SYDVKM. CDR3 DNA sequence: TGTGCCAGCAGTTTATCGGCAGGGGGCGGTTATGGCTACACCTTC. Translation gives CASSLSAGGGYGYTF.

This chain joins TRBV6-5 and TRBJ2-7; the match to TRBD1 covers 9 bases. V lost 4 bases, J lost 0 bases, and 7 bases stayed unmatched. Germline lookup yields CDR1 MNHEY and CDR2 SVGAGI. This CDR3 contains 16 residues. CDR3 nucleotides: TGTGCCAGCAGTTTTTGGAGGACAGGGGACTCCTACGAGCAGTACTTC. Translated, it gives CASSFWRTGDSYEQYF.

The V call is TRBV4-3, the J call TRBJ1-4; tentative D call: TRBD1 (6 bases). Germline V gives CDR1 LGHNA, CDR2 YSLEER. The CDR3 consists of 17 residues. The ends were cut back, 0 bases at V and 7 bases at J, with 18 bases in the middle. The CDR3 region has the DNA TGCGCCAGCAGCCAAGATCTTAGGGCAGGGGTGGGTGAAAAACTGTTTTTT. Protein sequence: CASSQDLRAGVGEKLFF.

The chain joins TRBV5-1 to TRBJ2-1; 11 nucleotides agree with TRBD2. The CDR3 totals 14 residues. Per germline, CDR1 SGHRS and CDR2 YFSETQ. The V gene end was trimmed by 6 bases and the J gene end by 10 bases; junction bases not matched to a gene: 9. CDR3 in DNA: TGCGCCAGCACCGAGACTAGCGGGGTCGGGGAGCAGTTCTTC. Protein sequence: CASTETSGVGEQFF. Full variable domain (outside the CDR3, taken from reference TRBV5-1 and TRBJ2-1): KAGVTQTPRYLIKTRGQQVTLSCSPISGHRSVSWYQQTPGQGLQFLFEYFSETQRNKGNFPGRFSGRQFSNSRSEMNVSTLELGDSALYLCASTETSGVGEQFFGPGTRLTVL.

This chain uses TRBV5-1 with TRBJ1-1, with TRBD1 as a possible D gene (6 bases). The germline V and J ends were trimmed by 4 bases and 3 bases, with 28 bases remaining between them. This CDR3 has 19 amino acids. Germline loops: CDR1 SGHRS, CDR2 YFSETQ. In nucleotides, the CDR3 is TGCGCCAGCAGCCCACGAGGGGACAACCGTCTGGGGGATGACACTGAAGCTTTCTTT. Residues: CASSPRGDNRLGDDTEAFF.

The genes are TRBV6-4 and TRBJ2-7, with TRBD2 matching over 13 bases. J gave up 3 bases and V 10 bases, and 18 bases lay outside the gene matches. The CDR3 totals 18 residues. Germline values: CDR1 MRHNA, CDR2 SNTAGT. The CDR3 sequence: CATTQGCPGLAGHYEQYF. The CDR3 DNA is TGTGCCACCACTCAGGGTTGCCCGGGACTAGCGGGGCACTACGAGCAGTACTTC.

The V gene is TRBV10-3, the J gene TRBJ1-6; 8 bases fit TRBD1. From germline, CDR1 is ENHRY and CDR2 SYGVKD. V shed 0 bases, J shed 2 bases, and the junction held 6 bases outside the gene matches. CDR3 length: 18 amino acids. CDR3 residues: CAISESVDRGTYNSPLHF. The DNA of the CDR3 is TGTGCCATCAGTGAGTCCGTCGACAGGGGCACCTATAATTCACCCCTCCACTTT.

This chain connects TRBV5-5 to TRBJ2-6; D gene uncertain. CDR3 size: 12 residues. Germline V gives CDR1 SGHKS, CDR2 YYEKEE (reference sequence). V was shortened by 4 bases and J by 4 bases, with 3 bases between the two germline ends. The CDR3 sequence: CASSLGANVLTF. The CDR3 DNA reads as TGTGCCAGCAGCCTGGGGGCCAACGTCCTGACTTTC.

The chain uses TRBV6-1 and TRBJ1-2, with D tentatively TRBD1 (6 bases). The V end was cut by 4 bases, the J end by 7 bases, with 13 bases between. The CDR3 totals 13 residues. The V gene's germline CDR1 is MNHNS and CDR2 SASEGT. Here the CDR3 reads CASSASGAGGYTF. Here the CDR3 DNA reads TGTGCCAGCAGTGCCTCAGGGGCGGGTGGCTACACCTTC.